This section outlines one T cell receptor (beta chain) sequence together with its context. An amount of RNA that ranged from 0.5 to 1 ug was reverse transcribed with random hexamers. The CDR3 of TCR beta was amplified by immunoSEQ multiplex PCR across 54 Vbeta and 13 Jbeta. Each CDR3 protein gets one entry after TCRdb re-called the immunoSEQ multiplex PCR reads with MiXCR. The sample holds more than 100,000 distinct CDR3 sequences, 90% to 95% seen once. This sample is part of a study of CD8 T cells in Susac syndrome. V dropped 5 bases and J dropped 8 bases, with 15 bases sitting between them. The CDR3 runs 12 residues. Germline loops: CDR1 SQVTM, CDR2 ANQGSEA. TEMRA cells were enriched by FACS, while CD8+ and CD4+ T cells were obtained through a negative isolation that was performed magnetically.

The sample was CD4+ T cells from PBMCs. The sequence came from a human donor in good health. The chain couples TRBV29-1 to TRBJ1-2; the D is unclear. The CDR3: CSVTDGGQGYTF. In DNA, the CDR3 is TGCAGCGTTACCGATGGTGGTCAGGGCTACACCTTC.